Below are 24 T cell receptor beta chains sequenced from a single sample in a study of tumor-infiltrating lymphocytes in primary liver carcinoma. The template, 500 ng total RNA, yielded TCR beta cDNA made with a constant-region primer. Nested multiplex PCR, run for three rounds with slightly modified ARM-PCR, yielded TCR beta libraries. A C-beta reverse primer and TRBV1-TRBV30 forward primers served in each of the first two PCR rounds, at about 10 cycles apiece. TCRdb ran MiXCR on the multiplex PCR reads and lists one entry per CDR3 protein. This sample yields about 320,000 distinct CDR3 sequences, of which 65% are seen a single time; around 9.5% belongs to the top ten. The blood RNA (from unsorted whole blood) was obtained, and germline DNA was also extracted. Sample: peripheral blood. All receptors derive from a man aged 35 to 55 with primary liver carcinoma and hepatitis B virus infection.

This chain connects TRBV7-8 to TRBJ1-2; TRBD1 might be the D (6 bases). The ends were cut back, 5 bases at V and 3 bases at J, with 13 bases in the middle. Germline V gene sequence: CDR1 SGHVS, CDR2 FQNEAQ. CDR3 length equals 14 residues. The CDR3 DNA reads as TGTGCCAGCAGCCTACCAACAGGGCACTATGGCTACACCTTC. As protein: CASSLPTGHYGYTF.

Worth noting for this clonotype: With a much larger clone just one base away, this may be a read error. CDR3 bases: TGTACCAGCAGGGACAGGATGAACACTGAAGCTTTCTTT. Its translation: CTSRDRMNTEAFF. The rearrangement uses TRBV6-2 or TRBV6-3 and TRBJ1-1, with TRBD1 matching over 8 bases. Germline V gene sequence: CDR1 MNHEY, CDR2 SVGEGT. There are 13 residues in the CDR3.

For this clonotype: One junction end disagrees with the germline gene, perhaps due to a read error. The rearrangement uses TRBV11-2 and TRBJ2-2; TRBD2 matches at 8 bases. The CDR3 is 14 amino acids. The germline gives CDR1 SGHAT, CDR2 FQNNGV. Here the CDR3 DNA reads TGTGCCAGCAGCCCCCGCCCGGGAGGGGAGGAGCTGTTTTTC. Translation gives CASSPRPGGEELFF.

The chain joins TRBV11-2 to TRBJ1-3; no firm D call. V was clipped by 5 bases and J by 4 bases, with 9 bases between them. The CDR3 is made up of 13 amino acids. Per germline, CDR1 SGHAT and CDR2 FQNNGV. CDR3 protein: CASSVTTGNTIYF. The CDR3 DNA is TGTGCCAGCAGCGTAACTACCGGAAACACCATATATTTT.

This chain uses TRBV28 with TRBJ1-3; D is unclear. V was cut by 9 bases and J by 0 bases, with 15 bases left in between. The CDR3 runs to 15 residues. Germline assignment: CDR1 MDHEN and CDR2 SYDVKM. CDR3 bases: TGTGCCAGTTGCGTGGGGAGTGGCTCTGGAAACACCATATATTTT. Translated: CASCVGSGSGNTIYF. Supplemented by reference TRBV28 and TRBJ1-3, the full variable domain reads DVKVTQSSRYLVKRTGEKVFLECVQDMDHENMFWYRQDPGLGLRLIYFSYDVKMKEKGDIPEGYSVSREKKERFSLILESASTNQTSMYLCASCVGSGSGNTIYFGEGSWLTVV.

This clonotype is a singleton in its sample. Compared with germline, one end of the junction differs, possibly owing to a read error. J is TRBJ2-7 and V is TRBV30; a weak D match, TRBD2 (5 bases). The CDR3 totals 14 residues. Germline assignment: CDR1 GTSNPN and CDR2 SVGIG (reference sequence). CDR3 sequence reads: CALSSLVGASEQHF. As DNA, the CDR3 is TGTGCCTTGTCATCCCTGGTGGGAGCATCCGAGCAGCACTTC.

The V gene is TRBV5-4, the J gene TRBJ2-7, with D maybe TRBD2 (6 bases). This CDR3 is 14 amino acids long. The V end lost 4 bases, the J end lost 7 bases, and 18 bases lay between the germline ends. In germline, CDR1 is SGHNT, CDR2 YYREEE (reference sequence). The chain's CDR3 is CASSPPGGSEEQYF. In DNA form, the CDR3 reads TGTGCCAGCAGCCCCCCCGGGGGATCAGAAGAGCAGTACTTC.

With respect to this clonotype: It may be a read error: a sequence one base away is much more abundant. This chain connects TRBV29-1 to TRBJ2-7, with D possibly matching TRBD1 (5 bases). Per germline, CDR1 SQVTM and CDR2 ANQGSEA. Deletions cut 6 bases from V and 5 bases from J, with 11 bases between. The CDR3 has 11 amino acids. The CDR3 DNA reads as TGCAGCGTAGGGGTTCCCCACGAGCAGTACTTC. Its translation is CSVGVPHEQYF.

The chain couples TRBV5-6 to TRBJ2-2; TRBD1 might be the D (6 bases). CDR3 length equals 16 residues. Germline CDR1 SGHDT, CDR2 YYEEEE. Trimming took off 5 bases at V and 6 bases at J, with 20 bases between the two ends. The CDR3 loop is CASRPQGRGAPGELFF. In DNA, the CDR3 is TGTGCCAGCAGGCCGCAGGGCAGGGGAGCCCCCGGGGAGCTGTTTTTT. The variable domain in full, completed from reference TRBV5-6 and TRBJ2-2, reads DAGVTQSPTHLIKTRGQQVTLRCSPKSGHDTVSWYQQALGQGPQFIFQYYEEEERQRGNFPDRFSGHQFPNYSSELNVNALLLGDSALYLCASRPQGRGAPGELFFGEGSRLTVL.

Concerning this clonotype: An end of the junction differs from the germline gene, which may be a read error. The CDR3 DNA reads TGTAGCGTTGGACAGAAGGGAGAAAAACTGTCTTTT. This gives the protein CSVGQKGEKLSF. This chain connects TRBV29-1 to TRBJ1-4, with D possibly matching TRBD1 (6 bases). Germline V CDR1 and CDR2: SQVTM, ANQGSEA. There are 12 residues in the CDR3.

Comment on this clonotype: The conserved closing phenylalanine or tryptophan is absent in this CDR3, likely reflecting a read error. The chain has TRBV7-9 and TRBJ2-1; 7 bases match TRBD2. CDR3 length equals 13 residues. CDR1 and CDR2 (germline): SEHNR, FQNEAQ (reference sequence). V lost 5 bases and J lost 6; bases outside the gene matches: 4. In DNA, the CDR3 is TGTGCCAGCAGCCGGAGCGGGACCAATGAGCAGTTCCTC. Its translation is CASSRSGTNEQFL.

V usage is TRBV30 and J usage is TRBJ1-2; no definite D call. CDR1 and CDR2 from the germline V gene are GTSNPN and SVGIG (reference sequence). This CDR3 is built from 13 residues. V was shortened by 0 bases and J by 2 bases, with 7 bases between the two germline ends. DNA for the CDR3: TGTGCCTGGAGTGTTCGGAGGAACTATGGCTACACCTTC. This translates into CAWSVRRNYGYTF.

Comment on this clonotype: A much larger clone is a single base away; this may be a read error. V and J are TRBV6-2 or TRBV6-3 and TRBJ2-5, with no clear D. Germline CDR1 is MNHEY and CDR2 is SVGEGT. There are 13 residues in the CDR3. V was clipped by 8 bases and J by 5 bases, with 15 bases between them. CDR3 amino acids: CASSFSEWETQYF. The CDR3 nucleotides read TGTGCCAGCTCCTTTTCTGAGTGGGAGACCCAGTACTTC.

About this clonotype: The junction and the germline gene differ at one end; a read error may be behind it. This sequence joins TRBV11-2 and TRBJ2-1; 10 nucleotides match TRBD2. Germline CDR1 is SGHAT and CDR2 is FQNNGV. The CDR3 is 15 amino acids. CDR3 coding DNA: TGTACCAGCAGCCCTCTAGCGGGAGACGACAATGAGCTGTTCTTC. Translated, it gives CTSSPLAGDDNELFF.

About this clonotype: A much bigger clone sits one base away, suggesting this may be a read error. The rearrangement joins TRBV6-5 to TRBJ2-5; the D is unclear. CDR1 is MNHEY and CDR2 is SVGAGI in the germline V gene. The CDR3 runs 15 residues. Trimming pared 0 bases from V and 4 bases from J, leaving 12 bases between. As DNA, the CDR3 is TGTGCCAGCAGTTACTCCGGTATGCAGCGAGAGACCCAGTACTTC. This codes for CASSYSGMQRETQYF.

V usage is TRBV11-2 and J usage is TRBJ2-5; D is undetermined. V lost 6 bases and J lost 5, with 7 bases in between. The CDR3 sequence is 11 residues long. Germline values: CDR1 SGHAT, CDR2 FQNNGV. The CDR3 here is CASSTSETQYF. The CDR3, as DNA: TGTGCCAGCAGTACCTCTGAGACCCAGTACTTC.

V and J are TRBV4-1 and TRBJ2-7; D perhaps matches TRBD1 (6 bases). CDR3 length: 15 residues. The V and J ends lost 4 bases and 5 bases respectively, with 18 bases between them. Looked up from germline, CDR1 is MGHRA and CDR2 is YSYEKL. The CDR3 sequence is CASSLLYRADHEQYF. The CDR3 coding sequence is TGCGCCAGCAGCCTCCTGTACAGGGCGGACCACGAGCAGTACTTC.

The rearrangement links TRBV11-2 to TRBJ2-7; perhaps TRBD2 as D (7 bases). This CDR3 has 13 residues. V was shortened by 6 bases and J by 3 bases, with 12 bases between the two germline ends. CDR1 is SGHAT, CDR2 FQNNGV, per germline. The DNA for the CDR3 is TGTGCCAGCAGGGGGGGGGCTTTCTACGAGCAGTACTTC. Translating it yields CASRGGAFYEQYF.

The chain couples TRBV30 to TRBJ1-6, with a possible D match to TRBD1 (6 bases). V dropped 3 bases and J dropped 9 bases, with 15 bases sitting between them. This CDR3 region has 14 residues. Germline V gene lookup returns CDR1 GTSNPN and CDR2 SVGIG (reference sequence). DNA of the CDR3: TGTGCCTGGAGGCCAACAGGGTCTATTTCACCCCTCCACTTT. Its translation: CAWRPTGSISPLHF.

The J gene is TRBJ2-3, the V gene TRBV4-1; D is perhaps TRBD1 (7 bases). This CDR3 spans 17 amino acids. Germline CDR1 reads MGHRA; CDR2 reads YSYEKL. Trimming took 2 bases from V and 6 from J, leaving 21 bases between them. The DNA of the CDR3 is TGCGCCAGCAGCCAAAACGCGGGGACAGTACATTCGGATACGCAGTATTTT. Translation gives CASSQNAGTVHSDTQYF.

As for this clonotype: One end of the junction does not line up with germline, which may come from a read error. The chain links TRBV10-3 to TRBJ1-2; D gene uncertain. The CDR3 loop spans 14 amino acids. Germline V CDR1 and CDR2: ENHRY, SYGVKD. The CDR3 loop reads CASSPDKDFYGYAF. DNA for the CDR3: TGTGCCAGCAGCCCCGACAAGGACTTCTATGGCTACGCCTTC.

Comment on this clonotype: A read error may account for a junction end that differs from germline. The chain employs TRBV5-1 and TRBJ2-1; D is possibly TRBD2 (6 bases). CDR3 length: 19 amino acids. In germline, CDR1 is SGHRS, CDR2 YFSETQ. CDR3 protein: CTSSLREGNSGGAYNEQFF. For the CDR3, the DNA is TGCACCAGCAGCCTGCGAGAAGGGAATAGCGGAGGGGCCTACAATGAGCAGTTCTTC.

The sample holds many counts of this clonotype. This CDR3 reads CASSLIGQERAFF. For the CDR3, the DNA is TGTGCCAGCAGCCTGATTGGACAGGAGAGGGCTTTCTTT. V usage is TRBV11-1 and J usage is TRBJ1-1; 7 bases map to TRBD1. Germline CDR1 SGHAT, CDR2 FQDESV (reference sequence). Trimming removed 5 bases from V and 11 bases from J; junction bases left unmatched: 11. The CDR3 is 13 amino acids.

About this clonotype itself: This CDR3 fails to terminate in the conserved phenylalanine or tryptophan, so it likely reflects a read error. This chain connects TRBV20-1 to TRBJ2-5, with 7 nucleotides matching TRBD2. The CDR3 covers 14 residues. V shed 0 bases and J 5 bases; nucleotides not matched to a gene: 6. In germline, CDR1 is DFQATT, CDR2 SNEGSKA (reference sequence). Here the CDR3 reads CSARDLSGTETQYS. DNA for the CDR3: TGCAGTGCTAGAGATCTGAGCGGGACGGAGACCCAGTACTCC.